The source of this T cell receptor (beta chain) is a study of CD8+CD57+ T cells in acquired aplastic anemia. Study-level background: Recorded DNA amounts for sorted CD4+ and CD8+ cells had an average of approximately 3.2 ug. Among healthy donors, CD4+ cells averaged roughly 11 million reads. Study conclusions and caveats: There were over 25 CD8+ CDR3 sequences that occurred in both patients and controls.

The CDR3 covers 17 residues. Trimming took 0 bases from V and 6 from J; bases not matched to a gene: 12. From germline, CDR1 is DFQATT and CDR2 SNEGSKA (reference sequence). Genomic DNA provided the template from which TCR beta VDJ and CDR3 profiles were obtained. MiXCR was run by TCRdb on the reads, yielding one entry per CDR3 protein. The table has fewer than 200,000 distinct CDR3 sequences, just under 45% seen once. This clonotype was seen once. Its antigen remains unknown. The source material was sorted CD4+, CD8+, or CD8+CD57+ T cells (not recorded which) from PBMCs. The TCR sequence derives from a human donor in good health. This chain uses TRBV20-1 with TRBJ2-7, with 12 positions matching TRBD2. The chain's CDR3 is CSARDQTSGSMTSEQYF. The CDR3 nucleotides read TGCAGTGCTAGAGATCAGACTAGCGGGAGTATGACGTCCGAGCAGTACTTC.